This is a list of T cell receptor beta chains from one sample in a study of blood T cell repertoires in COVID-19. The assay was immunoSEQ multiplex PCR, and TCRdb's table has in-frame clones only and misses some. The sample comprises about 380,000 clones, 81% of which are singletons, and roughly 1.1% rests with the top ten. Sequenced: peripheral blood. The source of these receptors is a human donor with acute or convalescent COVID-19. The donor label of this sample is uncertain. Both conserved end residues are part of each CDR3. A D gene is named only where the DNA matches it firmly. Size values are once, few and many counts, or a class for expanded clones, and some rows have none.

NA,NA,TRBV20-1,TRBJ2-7,TGCAGTGCTAGTTCCCCCAGGGGAGGGTCCTCCTACGAGCAGTACTTC,CSASSPRGGSSYEQYF
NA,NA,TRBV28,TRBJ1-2,TGTGCCAGCAGTTTCGCAGGGAACTATGGCTACACCTTC,CASSFAGNYGYTF
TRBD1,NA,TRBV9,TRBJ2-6,TGTGCCAGCAGCGATCAGGACAGGGGGGCCTCTGGGGCCAACGTCCTGACTTTC,CASSDQDRGASGANVLTF
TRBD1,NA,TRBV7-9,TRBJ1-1,TGTGCCAGCAGCTCAGGGGGGTCGGGTAGGAACACTGAAGCTTTCTTT,CASSSGGSGRNTEAFF
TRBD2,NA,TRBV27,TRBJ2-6,TGTGCCAGCAGTTCCCTCAGCGGGAGGGTGGTGACTGGGGCCAACGTCCTGACTTTC,CASSSLSGRVVTGANVLTF
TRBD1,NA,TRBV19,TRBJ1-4,TGTGCCAGTAGTTCGGGACAGATAACTACGAGTGAAAAACTGTTTTTT,CASSSGQITTSEKLFF
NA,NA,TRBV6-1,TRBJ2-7,TGTGCCAGCAGTGAAATATACGAGCAGTACTTC,CASSEIYEQYF
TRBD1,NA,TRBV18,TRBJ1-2,TGTGCCAGCTCCTCAACCTCCGGGACAGGGTCGGTAGTTGACTATGGCTACACCTTC,CASSSTSGTGSVVDYGYTF
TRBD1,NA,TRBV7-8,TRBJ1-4,TGTGCCAGCAACCCCGGCGACAGGGACGGGGAAAAACTGTTTTTT,CASNPGDRDGEKLFF
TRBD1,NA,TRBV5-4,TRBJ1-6,TGTGCCAGCAGCTTGGGGACAGGGAGCTCCTATAATTCACCCCTCCACTTT,CASSLGTGSSYNSPLHF
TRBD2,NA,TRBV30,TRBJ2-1,TGTGCCTGGAGTCTTTTTTATATTCCTCTAGCGGGAAACAATGAGCAGTTCTTC,CAWSLFYIPLAGNNEQFF
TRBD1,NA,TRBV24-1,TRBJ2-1,TGTGCCACCAGTGGAAACAGGGGAATGTTCTTC,CATSGNRGMFF
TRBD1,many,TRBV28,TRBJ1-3,TGTGCCAGCAGTTTACCTAGGACAGGGGTCGGAAACACCATATATTTT,CASSLPRTGVGNTIYF
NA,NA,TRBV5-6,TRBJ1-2,TGTGCCAGCAGCTTGGGCGGGGGGGACTATGGCTACACCTTC,CASSLGGGDYGYTF
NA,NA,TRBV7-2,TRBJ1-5,TGTGCCAGCAGCTTACTCAGCAATCAGCCCCAGCATTTT,CASSLLSNQPQHF
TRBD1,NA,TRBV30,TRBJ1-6,TGTGCCTGGAAGGGACAGCCAAATTCACCCCTCCACTTT,CAWKGQPNSPLHF
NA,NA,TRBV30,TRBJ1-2,TGTGCCTGGGGTGGACAGACACTTAACTATGGCTACACCTTC,CAWGGQTLNYGYTF
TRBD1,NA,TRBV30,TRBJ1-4,TGTGCCTGGAGTGTAAAGGGCAGGGGGCGAGGTAATGAAAAACTGTTTTTT,CAWSVKGRGRGNEKLFF
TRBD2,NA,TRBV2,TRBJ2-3,TGTGCCGGGACAACCGTGACTAGCGGGAGGCTTGATACGCAGTATTTT,CAGTTVTSGRLDTQYF
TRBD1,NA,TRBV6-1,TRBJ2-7,TGTGCCAGCAGTGTGGGACAGAAGATAAGGGGGATTGGCCACGAGCAGTACTTC,CASSVGQKIRGIGHEQYF
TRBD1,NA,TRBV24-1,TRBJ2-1,TGTGCCACCAGTGACGCGGGACAGGGTGGTCGCAATGAGCAGTTCTTC,CATSDAGQGGRNEQFF
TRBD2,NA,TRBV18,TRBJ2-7,TGTGCCAGCTCACAGGGGACTAGCGGGGTGTACGAGCAGTACTTC,CASSQGTSGVYEQYF
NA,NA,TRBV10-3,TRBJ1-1,TGTGCCTCCAAAGAGTTCCCAACCGCCCCGGCTTTCTTT,CASKEFPTAPAFF
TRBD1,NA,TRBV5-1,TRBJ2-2,TGCGCCAGCAGCCGCGGACAGGGTAGGATGACCGGGGAGCTGTTTTTT,CASSRGQGRMTGELFF
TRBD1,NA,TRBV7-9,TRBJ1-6,TGTGCCAGCAGCGGACCCGGGACAGGGGTTTCACCCCTCCACTTT,CASSGPGTGVSPLHF
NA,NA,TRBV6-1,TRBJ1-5,TGTGCCAGCAGTGAAGCGGCGCAGGCCTTCCAAGCCCAGCATTTT,CASSEAAQAFQAQHF
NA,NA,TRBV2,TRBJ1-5,TGTGCCAGCAGTGCCGAGGGGGGGAATCAGCCCCAGCATTTT,CASSAEGGNQPQHF
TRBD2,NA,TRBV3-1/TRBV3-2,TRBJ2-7,TGTGCCAGCAGCAAGGGGCCCAGCGGGGGATTCTACGAGCAGTACTTC,CASSKGPSGGFYEQYF
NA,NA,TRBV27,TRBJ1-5,TGTGCCAGCAGTTTTTCAAGGGGCGGCAATCAGCCCCAGCATTTT,CASSFSRGGNQPQHF
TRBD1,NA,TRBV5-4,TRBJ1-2,TGTGCCAGCAGCAAGGACAGGGAGCGCGGCTACACCTTC,CASSKDRERGYTF
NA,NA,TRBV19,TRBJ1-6,TGTGCCAGTAGTAGTACCAGCTATAATTCACCCCTCCACTTT,CASSSTSYNSPLHF
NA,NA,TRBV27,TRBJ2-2,TGTGCCAGCAATAGAGGGGGTATTCAAACCGGGGAGCTGTTTTTT,CASNRGGIQTGELFF
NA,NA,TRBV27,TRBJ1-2,TGTGCCAGCAGTTTTACAGGGACGGGCTACACCTTC,CASSFTGTGYTF
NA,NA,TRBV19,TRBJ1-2,TGTGCCAGTAGTATAGATTTGGGGCAGACAAAAGGCTACACCTTC,CASSIDLGQTKGYTF
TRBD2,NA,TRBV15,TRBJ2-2,TGTGCCACCAGCAGGCAGCTAGCGGGGGACACCGGGGAGCTGTTTTTT,CATSRQLAGDTGELFF
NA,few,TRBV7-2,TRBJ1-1,TGTGCCAGCAGCTTGGGGACAACCTCTGGGAAAGCTGAAGCTTTCTTT,CASSLGTTSGKAEAFF
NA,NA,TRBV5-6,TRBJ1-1,TGTGCCAGCAGCTTGGACAGAAATCAAGCTTTCTTT,CASSLDRNQAFF
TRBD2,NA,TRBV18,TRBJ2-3,TGTGCCAGCTCACCACCTGGCGGGAGAGAGAATGGCACAGATACGCAGTATTTT,CASSPPGGRENGTDTQYF
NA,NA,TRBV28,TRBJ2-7,TGTGCCAGCAGTTTGACGAGGAACGAGCAGTACTTC,CASSLTRNEQYF
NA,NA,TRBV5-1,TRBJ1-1,TGCGCCAGCAGCCCATGGACAGATGTGAACACTGAAGCTTTCTTT,CASSPWTDVNTEAFF
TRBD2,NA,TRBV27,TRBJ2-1,TGTGCCAGCAGTTTATCGGCGGGAGGTTTACCCCAGCAGTTCTTC,CASSLSAGGLPQQFF
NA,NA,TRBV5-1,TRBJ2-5,TGCGCCAGCCGAAAGAAACTCGGGGGAGAGACCCAGTACTTC,CASRKKLGGETQYF
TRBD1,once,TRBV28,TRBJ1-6,TGTGCCAGCAGCTCTACAACAGGGGACAATTCACCCCTCCACTTT,CASSSTTGDNSPLHF
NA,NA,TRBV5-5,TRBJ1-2,TGTGCCAGCAGCCGTGGGGGGAAGAATGGCTACACCTTC,CASSRGGKNGYTF
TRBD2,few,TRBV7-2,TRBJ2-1,TGTGCCAGCAGCTATAGCGGGGGGGCCATTAATGAGCAGTTCTTC,CASSYSGGAINEQFF
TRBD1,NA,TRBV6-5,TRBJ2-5,TGTGCCAGCAGTAACAGGGGGCGCTTCGGGGAGACCCAGTACTTC,CASSNRGRFGETQYF
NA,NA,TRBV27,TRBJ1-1,TGTGCCAGCAGTTTATCGCGGGGTGAAGCTTTCTTT,CASSLSRGEAFF
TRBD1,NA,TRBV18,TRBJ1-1,TGTGCCAGCTCACCACCCGGGACAGGGGGTCTAAACACTGAAGCTTTCTTT,CASSPPGTGGLNTEAFF
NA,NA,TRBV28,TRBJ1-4,TGTGCCAGCAGTTCACCGGGAGGCGGAGAAAAACTGTTTTTT,CASSSPGGGEKLFF
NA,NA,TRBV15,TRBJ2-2,TGTGCCACCAGCAGGACAGCGAACACCGGGGAGCTGTTTTTT,CATSRTANTGELFF